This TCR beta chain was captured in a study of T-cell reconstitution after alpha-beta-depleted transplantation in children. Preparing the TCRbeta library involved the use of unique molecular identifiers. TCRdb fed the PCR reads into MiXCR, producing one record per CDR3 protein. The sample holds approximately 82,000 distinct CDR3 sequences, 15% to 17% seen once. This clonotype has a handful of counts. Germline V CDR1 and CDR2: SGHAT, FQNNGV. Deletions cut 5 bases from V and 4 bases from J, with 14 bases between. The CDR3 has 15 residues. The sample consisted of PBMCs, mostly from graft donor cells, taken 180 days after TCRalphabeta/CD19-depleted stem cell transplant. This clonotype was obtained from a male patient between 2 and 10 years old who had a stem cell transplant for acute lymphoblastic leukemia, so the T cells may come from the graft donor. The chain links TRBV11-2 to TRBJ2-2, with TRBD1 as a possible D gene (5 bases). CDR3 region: CASSETLGATGELFF. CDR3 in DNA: TGTGCCAGCAGCGAGACCTTAGGGGCCACCGGGGAGCTGTTTTTT.